The T cell receptor beta chain under discussion was sequenced for a study of blood T cell repertoires in COVID-19. Study in general: The United States, Italy and Spain provided the acute and convalescent COVID-19 samples.

TCRdb's table, derived via immunoSEQ multiplex PCR, lists solely in-frame clones and lacks some. Among over 70,000 clones, 75% to 85% were seen once, and the ten largest hold about 9.3%. V lost 3 bases to trimming and J lost 7 bases; unmatched junction nucleotides: 7. Per germline, CDR1 SGHNT and CDR2 YYREEE (reference sequence). The length of the CDR3 is 15 residues. This chain links TRBV5-4 with TRBJ2-1; 10 bases align to TRBD2. The receptor was isolated from a woman in her seventies with acute or convalescent COVID-19. The sequenced sample consisted of peripheral blood. Written as DNA, the CDR3 is TGTGCCAGCAGCTCTTTAGCGGGAGGTCAAAATGAGCAGTTCTTC. Protein: CASSSLAGGQNEQFF. The full variable domain, completed using reference TRBV5-4 and TRBJ2-1, is ETGVTQSPTHLIKTRGQQVTLRCSSQSGHNTVSWYQQALGQGPQFIFQYYREEENGRGNFPPRFSGLQFPNYSSELNVNALELDDSALYLCASSSLAGGQNEQFFGPGTRLTVL.